The sequence of this TCR beta chain was determined in a study of shared clonotypes between healthy human individuals. This table comes from immunoSEQ multiplex PCR, and its TCRdb copy is limited to in-frame clones, with some not included. This table holds about 960,000 clones, 76% found once. The V and J ends lost 5 bases and 10 bases respectively, with 11 bases between them. Per the germline V gene, CDR1 is SQVTM and CDR2 is ANQGSEA. The CDR3 runs 11 residues. The TCR was taken from a man aged 18 to 29 in good health. Material for sequencing was memory CD4+ T cells sorted from blood. Specified subset: CD45RA-negative fraction. V and J are TRBV29-1 and TRBJ2-2; a possible D gene is TRBD1 (6 bases). CDR3 amino acids: CSVLTGLELFF. The CDR3 DNA reads TGCAGCGTTTTAACAGGGTTGGAGCTGTTTTTT.